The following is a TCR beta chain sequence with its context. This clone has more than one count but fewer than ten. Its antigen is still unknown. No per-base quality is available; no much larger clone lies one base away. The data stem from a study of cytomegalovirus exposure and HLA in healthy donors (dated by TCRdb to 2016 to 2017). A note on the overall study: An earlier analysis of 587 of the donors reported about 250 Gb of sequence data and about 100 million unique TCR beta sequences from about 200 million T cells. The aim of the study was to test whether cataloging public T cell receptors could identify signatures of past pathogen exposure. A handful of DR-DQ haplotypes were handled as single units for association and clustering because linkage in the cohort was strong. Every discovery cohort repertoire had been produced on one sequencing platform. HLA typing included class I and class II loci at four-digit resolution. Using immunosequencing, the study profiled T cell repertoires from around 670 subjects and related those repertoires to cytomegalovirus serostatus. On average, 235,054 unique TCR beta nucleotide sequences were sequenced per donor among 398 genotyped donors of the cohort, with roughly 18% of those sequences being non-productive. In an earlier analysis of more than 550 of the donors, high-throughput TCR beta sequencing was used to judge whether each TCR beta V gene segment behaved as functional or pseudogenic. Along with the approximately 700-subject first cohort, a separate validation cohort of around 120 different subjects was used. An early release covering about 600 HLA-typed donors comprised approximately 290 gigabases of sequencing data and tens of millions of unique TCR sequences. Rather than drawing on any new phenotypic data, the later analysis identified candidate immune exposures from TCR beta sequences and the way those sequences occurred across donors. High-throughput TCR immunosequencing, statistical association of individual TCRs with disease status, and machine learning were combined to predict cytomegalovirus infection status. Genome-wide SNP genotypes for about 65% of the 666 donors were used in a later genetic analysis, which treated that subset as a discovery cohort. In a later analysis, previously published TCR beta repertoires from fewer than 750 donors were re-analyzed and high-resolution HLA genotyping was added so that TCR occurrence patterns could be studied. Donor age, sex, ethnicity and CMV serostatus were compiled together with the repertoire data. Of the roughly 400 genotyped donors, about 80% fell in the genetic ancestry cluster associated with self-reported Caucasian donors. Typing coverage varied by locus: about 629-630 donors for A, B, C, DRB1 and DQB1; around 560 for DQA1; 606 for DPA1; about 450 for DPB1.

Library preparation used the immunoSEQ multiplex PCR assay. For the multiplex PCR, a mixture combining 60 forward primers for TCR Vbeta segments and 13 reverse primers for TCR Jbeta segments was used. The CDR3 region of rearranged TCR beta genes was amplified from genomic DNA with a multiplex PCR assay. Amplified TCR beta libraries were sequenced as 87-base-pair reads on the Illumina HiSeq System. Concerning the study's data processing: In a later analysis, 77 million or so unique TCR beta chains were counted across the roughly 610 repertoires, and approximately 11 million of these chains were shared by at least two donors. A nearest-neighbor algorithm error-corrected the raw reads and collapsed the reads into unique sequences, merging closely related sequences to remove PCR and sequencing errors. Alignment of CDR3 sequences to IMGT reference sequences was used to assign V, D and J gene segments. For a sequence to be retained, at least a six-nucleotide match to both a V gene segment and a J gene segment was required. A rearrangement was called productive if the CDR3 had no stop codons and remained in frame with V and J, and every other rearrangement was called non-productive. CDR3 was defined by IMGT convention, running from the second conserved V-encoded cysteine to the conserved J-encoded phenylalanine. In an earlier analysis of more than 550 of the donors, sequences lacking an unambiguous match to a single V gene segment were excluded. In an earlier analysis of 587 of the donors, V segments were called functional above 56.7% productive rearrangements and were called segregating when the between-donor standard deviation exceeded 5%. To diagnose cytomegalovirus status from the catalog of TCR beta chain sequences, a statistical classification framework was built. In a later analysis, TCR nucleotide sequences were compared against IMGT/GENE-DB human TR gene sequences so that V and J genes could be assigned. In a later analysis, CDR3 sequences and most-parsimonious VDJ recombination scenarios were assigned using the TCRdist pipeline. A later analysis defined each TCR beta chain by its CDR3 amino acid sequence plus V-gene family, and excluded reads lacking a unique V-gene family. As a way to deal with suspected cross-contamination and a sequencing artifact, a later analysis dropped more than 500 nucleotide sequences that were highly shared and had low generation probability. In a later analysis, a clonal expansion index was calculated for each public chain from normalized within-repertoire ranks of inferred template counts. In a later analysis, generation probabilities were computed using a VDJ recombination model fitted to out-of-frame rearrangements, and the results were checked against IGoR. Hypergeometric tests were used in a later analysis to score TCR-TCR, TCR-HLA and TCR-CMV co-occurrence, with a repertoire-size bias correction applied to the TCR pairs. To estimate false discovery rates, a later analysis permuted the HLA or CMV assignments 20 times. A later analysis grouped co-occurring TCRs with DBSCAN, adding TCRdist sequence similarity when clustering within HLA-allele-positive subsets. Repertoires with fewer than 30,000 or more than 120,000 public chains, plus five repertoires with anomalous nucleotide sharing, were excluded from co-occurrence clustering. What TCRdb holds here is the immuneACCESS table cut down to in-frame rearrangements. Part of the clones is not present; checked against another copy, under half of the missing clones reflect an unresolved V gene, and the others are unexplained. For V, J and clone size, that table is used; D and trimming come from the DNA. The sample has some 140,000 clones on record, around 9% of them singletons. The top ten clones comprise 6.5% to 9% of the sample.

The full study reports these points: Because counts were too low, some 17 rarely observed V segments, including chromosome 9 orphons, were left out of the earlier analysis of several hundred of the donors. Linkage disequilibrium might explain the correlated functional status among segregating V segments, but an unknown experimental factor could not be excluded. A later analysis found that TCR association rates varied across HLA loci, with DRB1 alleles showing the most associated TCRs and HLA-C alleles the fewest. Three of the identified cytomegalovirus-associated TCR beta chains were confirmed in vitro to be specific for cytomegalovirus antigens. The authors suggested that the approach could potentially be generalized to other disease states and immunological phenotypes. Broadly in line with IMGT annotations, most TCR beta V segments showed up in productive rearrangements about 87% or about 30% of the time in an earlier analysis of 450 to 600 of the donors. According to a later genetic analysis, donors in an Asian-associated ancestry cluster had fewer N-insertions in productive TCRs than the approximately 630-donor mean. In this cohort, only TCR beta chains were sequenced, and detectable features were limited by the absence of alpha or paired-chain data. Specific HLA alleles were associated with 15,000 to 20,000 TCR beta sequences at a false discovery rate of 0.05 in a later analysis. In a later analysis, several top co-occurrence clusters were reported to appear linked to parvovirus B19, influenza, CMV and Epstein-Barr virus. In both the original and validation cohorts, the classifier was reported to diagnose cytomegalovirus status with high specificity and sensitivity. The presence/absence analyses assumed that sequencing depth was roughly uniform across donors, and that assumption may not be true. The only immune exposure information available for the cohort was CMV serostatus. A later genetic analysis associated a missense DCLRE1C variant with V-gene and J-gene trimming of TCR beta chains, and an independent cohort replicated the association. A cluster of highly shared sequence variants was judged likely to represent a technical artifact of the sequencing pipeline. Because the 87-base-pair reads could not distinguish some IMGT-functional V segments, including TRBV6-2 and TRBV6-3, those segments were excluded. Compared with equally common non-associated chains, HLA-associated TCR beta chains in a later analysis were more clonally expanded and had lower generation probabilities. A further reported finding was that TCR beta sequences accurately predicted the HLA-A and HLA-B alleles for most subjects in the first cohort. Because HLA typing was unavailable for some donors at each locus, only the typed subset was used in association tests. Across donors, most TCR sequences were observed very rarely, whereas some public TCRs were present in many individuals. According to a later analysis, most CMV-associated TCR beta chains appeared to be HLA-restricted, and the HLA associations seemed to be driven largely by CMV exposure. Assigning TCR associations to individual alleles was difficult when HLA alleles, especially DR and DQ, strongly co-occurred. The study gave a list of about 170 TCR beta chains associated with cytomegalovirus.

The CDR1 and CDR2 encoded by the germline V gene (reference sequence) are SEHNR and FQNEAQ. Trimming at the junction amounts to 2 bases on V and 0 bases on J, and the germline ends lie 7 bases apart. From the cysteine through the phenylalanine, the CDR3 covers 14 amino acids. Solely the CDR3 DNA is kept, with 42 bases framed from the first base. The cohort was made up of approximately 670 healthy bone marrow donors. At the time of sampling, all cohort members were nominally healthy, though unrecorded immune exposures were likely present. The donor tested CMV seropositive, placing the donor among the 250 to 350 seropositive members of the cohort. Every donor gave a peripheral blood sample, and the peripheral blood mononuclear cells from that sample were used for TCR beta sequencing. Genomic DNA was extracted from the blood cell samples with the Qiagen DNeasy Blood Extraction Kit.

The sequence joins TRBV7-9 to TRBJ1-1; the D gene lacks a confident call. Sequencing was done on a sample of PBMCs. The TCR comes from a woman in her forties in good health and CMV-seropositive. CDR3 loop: CASSLSVLNTEAFF. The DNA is TGTGCCAGCAGCTTATCAGTTCTGAACACTGAAGCTTTCTTT.